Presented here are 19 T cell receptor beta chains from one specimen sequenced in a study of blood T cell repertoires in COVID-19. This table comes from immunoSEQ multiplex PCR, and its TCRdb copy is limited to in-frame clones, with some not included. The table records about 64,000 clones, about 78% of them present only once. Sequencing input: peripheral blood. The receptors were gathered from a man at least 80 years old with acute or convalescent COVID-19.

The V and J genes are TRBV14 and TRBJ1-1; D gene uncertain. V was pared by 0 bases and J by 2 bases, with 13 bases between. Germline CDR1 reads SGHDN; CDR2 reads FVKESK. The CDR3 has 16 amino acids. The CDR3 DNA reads TGTGCCAGCAGCCAAGATTCGCCGGGAGCCAACACTGAAGCTTTCTTT. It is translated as CASSQDSPGANTEAFF.

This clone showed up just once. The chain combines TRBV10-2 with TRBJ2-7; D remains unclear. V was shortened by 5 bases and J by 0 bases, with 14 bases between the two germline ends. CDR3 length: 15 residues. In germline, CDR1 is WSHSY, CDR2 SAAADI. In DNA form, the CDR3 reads TGCGCCAGCAGTTTTAGTGCAGGCTACTCCTACGAGCAGTACTTC. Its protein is CASSFSAGYSYEQYF.

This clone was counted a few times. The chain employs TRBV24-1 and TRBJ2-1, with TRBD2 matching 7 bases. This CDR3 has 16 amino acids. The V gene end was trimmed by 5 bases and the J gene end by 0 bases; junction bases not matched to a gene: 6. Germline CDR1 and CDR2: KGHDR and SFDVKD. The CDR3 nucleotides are TGTGCCACCAGTGCGGCTAGCGGAGGCTCCTACAATGAGCAGTTCTTC. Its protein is CATSAASGGSYNEQFF.

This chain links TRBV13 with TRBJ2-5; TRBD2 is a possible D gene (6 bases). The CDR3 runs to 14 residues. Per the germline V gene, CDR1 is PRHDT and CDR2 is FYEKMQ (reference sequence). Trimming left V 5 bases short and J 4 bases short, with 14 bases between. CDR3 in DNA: TGTGCCAGCAGCCTGGGACCGGAGGGAGAGACCCAGTACTTC. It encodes CASSLGPEGETQYF.

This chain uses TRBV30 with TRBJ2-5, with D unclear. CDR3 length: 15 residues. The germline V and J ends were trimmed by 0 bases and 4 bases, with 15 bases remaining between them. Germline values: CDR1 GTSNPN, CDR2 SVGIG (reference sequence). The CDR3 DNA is TGTGCCTGGAGTGTACTTACCACCAATGCAGAGACCCAGTACTTC. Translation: CAWSVLTTNAETQYF.

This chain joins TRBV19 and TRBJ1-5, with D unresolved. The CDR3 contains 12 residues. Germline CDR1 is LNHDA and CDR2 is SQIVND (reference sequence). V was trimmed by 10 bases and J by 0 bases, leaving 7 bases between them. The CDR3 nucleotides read TGTGCCACTTCAGATAGCAATCAGCCCCAGCATTTT. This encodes CATSDSNQPQHF.

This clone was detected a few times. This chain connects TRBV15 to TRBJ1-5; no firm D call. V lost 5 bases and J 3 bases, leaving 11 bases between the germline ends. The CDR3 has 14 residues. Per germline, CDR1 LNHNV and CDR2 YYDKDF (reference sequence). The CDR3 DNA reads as TGTGCCACCAGCTTCCGGGGATACAATCAGCCCCAGCATTTT. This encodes CATSFRGYNQPQHF. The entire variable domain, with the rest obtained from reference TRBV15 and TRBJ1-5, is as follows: DAMVIQNPRYQVTQFGKPVTLSCSQTLNHNVMYWYQQKSSQAPKLLFHYYDKDFNNEADTPDNFQSRRPNTSFCFLDIRSPGLGDTAMYLCATSFRGYNQPQHFGDGTRLSIL.

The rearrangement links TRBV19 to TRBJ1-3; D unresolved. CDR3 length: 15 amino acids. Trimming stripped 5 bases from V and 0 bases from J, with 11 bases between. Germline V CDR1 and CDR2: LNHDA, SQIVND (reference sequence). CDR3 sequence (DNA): TGTGCCAGTAGTCCCGTTTGGAGCTCTGGAAACACCATATATTTT. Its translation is CASSPVWSSGNTIYF.

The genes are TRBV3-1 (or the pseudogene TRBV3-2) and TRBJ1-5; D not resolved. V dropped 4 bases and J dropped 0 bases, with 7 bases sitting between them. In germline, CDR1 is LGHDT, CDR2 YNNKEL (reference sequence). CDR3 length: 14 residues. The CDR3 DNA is TGTGCCAGCAGCCTATCAGGTAGCAATCAGCCCCAGCATTTT. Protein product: CASSLSGSNQPQHF.

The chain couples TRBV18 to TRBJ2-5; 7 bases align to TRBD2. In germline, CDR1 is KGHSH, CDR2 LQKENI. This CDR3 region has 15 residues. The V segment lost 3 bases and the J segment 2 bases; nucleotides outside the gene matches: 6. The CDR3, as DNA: TGTGCCAGCTCACCGATTCTAGCGGCTCAAGAGACCCAGTACTTC. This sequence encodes CASSPILAAQETQYF.

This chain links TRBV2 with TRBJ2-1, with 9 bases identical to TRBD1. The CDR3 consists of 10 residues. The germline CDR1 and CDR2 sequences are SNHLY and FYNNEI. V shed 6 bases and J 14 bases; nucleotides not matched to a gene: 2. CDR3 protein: CASSRDREFF. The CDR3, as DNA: TGTGCCAGCAGCCGGGACAGGGAGTTCTTC.

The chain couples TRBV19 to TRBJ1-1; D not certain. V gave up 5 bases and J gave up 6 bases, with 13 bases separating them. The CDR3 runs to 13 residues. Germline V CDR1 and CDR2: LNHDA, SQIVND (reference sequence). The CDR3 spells CASSFIGGPEAFF. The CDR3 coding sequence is TGTGCCAGTAGTTTTATCGGCGGGCCTGAAGCTTTCTTT.

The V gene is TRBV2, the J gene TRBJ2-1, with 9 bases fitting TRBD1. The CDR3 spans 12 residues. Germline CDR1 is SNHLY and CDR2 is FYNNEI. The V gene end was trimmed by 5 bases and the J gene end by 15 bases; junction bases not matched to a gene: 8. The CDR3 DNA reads TGTGCCAGCAGTTCCCCGGGACAGGGCGTGTTCTTC. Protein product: CASSSPGQGVFF.

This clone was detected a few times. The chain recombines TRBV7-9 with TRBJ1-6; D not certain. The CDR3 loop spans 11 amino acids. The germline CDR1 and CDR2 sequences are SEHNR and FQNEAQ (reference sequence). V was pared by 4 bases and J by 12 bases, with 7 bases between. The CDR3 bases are TGTGCCAGCAGCTCAGACTTACCCCTCCACTTT. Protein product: CASSSDLPLHF.

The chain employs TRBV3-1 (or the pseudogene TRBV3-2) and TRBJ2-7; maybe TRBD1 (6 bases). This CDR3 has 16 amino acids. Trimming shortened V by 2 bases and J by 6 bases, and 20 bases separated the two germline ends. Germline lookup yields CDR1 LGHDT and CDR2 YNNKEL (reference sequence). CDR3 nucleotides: TGTGCCAGCAGCCAAACGCAAGCAGGGGTTATGGCCGAGCAGTACTTC. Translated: CASSQTQAGVMAEQYF.

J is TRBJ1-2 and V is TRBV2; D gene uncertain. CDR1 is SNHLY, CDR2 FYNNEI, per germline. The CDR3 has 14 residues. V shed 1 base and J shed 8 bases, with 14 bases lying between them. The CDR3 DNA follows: TGTGCCAGCAGTGAAGGTAGTAGTTCTCGAGGCTACACCTTC. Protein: CASSEGSSSRGYTF.

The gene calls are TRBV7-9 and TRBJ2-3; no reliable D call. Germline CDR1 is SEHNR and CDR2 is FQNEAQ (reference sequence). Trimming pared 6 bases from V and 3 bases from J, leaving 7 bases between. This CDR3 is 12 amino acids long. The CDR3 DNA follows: TGTGCCAGCAGATCTTCTACAGATACGCAGTATTTT. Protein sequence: CASRSSTDTQYF.

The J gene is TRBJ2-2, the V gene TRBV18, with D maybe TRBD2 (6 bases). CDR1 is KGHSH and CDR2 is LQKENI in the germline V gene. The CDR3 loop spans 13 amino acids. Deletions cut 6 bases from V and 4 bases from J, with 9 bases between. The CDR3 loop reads CASSPTSTGELFF. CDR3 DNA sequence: TGTGCCAGCTCGCCGACTAGCACCGGGGAGCTGTTTTTT.

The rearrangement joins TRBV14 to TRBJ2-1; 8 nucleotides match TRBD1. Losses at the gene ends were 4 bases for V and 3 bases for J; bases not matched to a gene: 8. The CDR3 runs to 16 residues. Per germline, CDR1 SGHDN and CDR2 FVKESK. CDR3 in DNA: TGTGCCAGCAGCCGCCCCGGGACAGGCGACTACAATGAGCAGTTCTTC. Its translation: CASSRPGTGDYNEQFF.